These 16 T cell receptor beta chains originate from one sample sequenced in a study of siplizumab effects on memory and regulatory T cells. Profiled with immunoSEQ multiplex PCR; TCRdb holds only in-frame clones, not every one. Among around 68,000 clones listed, about 87% were seen once. Material for sequencing was Tregs sorted from blood. These receptors were obtained from a human donor in good health.

The chain uses TRBV4-2 and TRBJ2-5, with 11 bases aligning to TRBD2. CDR3 length equals 17 residues. In germline, CDR1 is LGHNA, CDR2 YNFKEQ. V dropped 0 bases and J dropped 3; count of bases not matched to a gene: 6. The CDR3 nucleotides read TGTGCCAGCAGCCAAGATTTAGGACTAGCGGGCGAAGAGACCCAGTACTTC. Encoded protein: CASSQDLGLAGEETQYF.

This chain joins TRBV10-3 and TRBJ1-1; no firm D call. Trimming left V 4 bases short and J 0 bases short, with 6 bases between. The CDR3 is 13 residues long. Per germline, CDR1 ENHRY and CDR2 SYGVKD. CDR3: CAISGPLNTEAFF. The CDR3 DNA reads as TGTGCCATCAGTGGCCCTTTGAACACTGAAGCTTTCTTT.

The V call is TRBV5-1, the J call TRBJ1-3, with 8 bases lining up with TRBD1. CDR1 and CDR2 from the germline V gene are SGHRS and YFSETQ. CDR3 length: 16 amino acids. After removal of 0 bases from V and 0 bases from J, the junction contained 2 bases not matched to a gene. The CDR3 DNA is TGCGCCAGCAGCTTGGCAGGGGGCCGCTCTGGAAACACCATATATTTT. Translated, it gives CASSLAGGRSGNTIYF.

V is TRBV5-8 and J is TRBJ2-7; 12 bases are shared with TRBD2. The germline V gene encodes CDR1 SGHTS and CDR2 YDEGEE. The CDR3 runs to 15 residues. The trim removed 4 bases at V and 2 bases at J, leaving 4 bases unmatched. CDR3 loop: CASSLTSGGAYEQYF. The CDR3 nucleotides read TGTGCCAGCAGCCTGACTAGCGGGGGAGCCTACGAGCAGTACTTC.

The V and J genes are TRBV21-1 and TRBJ2-6. TRBV21-1 is a documented pseudogene. The CDR3 loop spans 17 amino acids. Written as DNA, the CDR3 is TGTGCCAGCAGCAATTCGACCGAATGCTCTGGGGCCAACGTCCTGACTTTC. Its translation: CASSNSTECSGANVLTF.

The chain is built from TRBV5-1 and TRBJ2-5, with 8 bases lining up with TRBD1. This CDR3 has 16 residues. From germline, CDR1 is SGHRS and CDR2 YFSETQ. V lost 0 bases, J lost 10 bases, and 14 bases stayed unmatched. CDR3 amino acids: CASSLVGTGPLGDQYF. The DNA of the CDR3 is TGCGCCAGCAGCTTGGTGGGGACAGGCCCCCTTGGAGACCAGTACTTC. Together with reference TRBV5-1 and TRBJ2-5, the CDR3 gives the full variable domain: KAGVTQTPRYLIKTRGQQVTLSCSPISGHRSVSWYQQTPGQGLQFLFEYFSETQRNKGNFPGRFSGRQFSNSRSEMNVSTLELGDSALYLCASSLVGTGPLGDQYFGPGTRLLVL.

The chain's CDR3 is CASSRGSETQYF. CDR3 DNA sequence: TGTGCCAGCAGCCGAGGGTCAGAGACCCAGTACTTC. The chain has TRBV7-2 and TRBJ2-5; D might be TRBD2 (5 bases). CDR1 SGHTA and CDR2 FQGNSA come from the germline V gene. V was cut by 5 bases and J by 4 bases, with 8 bases left in between. The CDR3 loop spans 12 amino acids.

This clone was counted between two and nine times. V usage is TRBV7-8 and J usage is TRBJ1-5; TRBD1 agrees at 7 bases. The CDR3 has 14 residues. After removal of 5 bases from V and 6 bases from J, the junction contained 7 bases not matched to a gene. CDR1 and CDR2 from the germline V gene are SGHVS and FQNEAQ. The CDR3, as DNA: TGTGCCAGCAGCGCAGACAGGGCAGGTCAGCCCCAGCATTTT. Translating gives CASSADRAGQPQHF.

This clone came up a few times. The rearrangement joins TRBV5-6 to TRBJ1-6; D is unresolved. Germline V CDR1 and CDR2: SGHDT, YYEEEE. The CDR3 runs to 13 residues. The germline V and J ends were trimmed by 2 bases and 10 bases, with 10 bases remaining between them. The CDR3, as DNA: TGTGCCAGCAGCTTAAAAGTTAACTCACCCCTCCACTTT. Protein: CASSLKVNSPLHF.

J is TRBJ2-1 and V is TRBV2; 8 bases are a match to TRBD2. Germline-derived CDR1 and CDR2 are SNHLY and FYNNEI. The CDR3 length is 18 residues. Trimming removed 4 bases from V and 4 bases from J; junction bases left unmatched: 15. CDR3 protein: CASSVVLGLVREYNEQFF. Written as DNA, the CDR3 is TGTGCCAGCAGTGTGGTCTTGGGACTAGTTCGCGAATACAATGAGCAGTTCTTC.

The count of this clone is one. The rearrangement joins TRBV28 to TRBJ1-1; D is undetermined. V lost 3 bases and J lost 10, with 18 bases in between. This CDR3 region has 14 residues. Germline-derived CDR1 and CDR2 are MDHEN and SYDVKM. The CDR3 loop reads CASSFLVGFRVAFF. For the CDR3, the DNA is TGTGCCAGCAGTTTTCTGGTGGGATTTAGGGTAGCTTTCTTT.

The chain links TRBV10-1 to TRBJ2-1; 7 bases are shared with TRBD2. The junction had 8 bases not matched to a gene; V was cut back by 6 bases and J by 6 bases. CDR3 length equals 14 residues. The germline gives CDR1 WNHNN, CDR2 SYGVQD (reference sequence). The CDR3 DNA follows: TGCGCCAGCAGGAGACTAGCTCTTGGCAATGAGCAGTTCTTC. This encodes CASRRLALGNEQFF.

This clone appeared a few times. V usage is TRBV19 and J usage is TRBJ2-1; no clear D. Deletions cut 7 bases from V and 0 bases from J, with 19 bases between. Germline values: CDR1 LNHDA, CDR2 SQIVND (reference sequence). The CDR3 has 17 residues. The CDR3 here is CASTRSPPSSSYNEQFF. CDR3 bases: TGTGCCAGTACCCGCTCTCCGCCGTCGAGCTCCTACAATGAGCAGTTCTTC. Full variable domain (rest looked up from reference TRBV19 and TRBJ2-1): DGGITQSPKYLFRKEGQNVTLSCEQNLNHDAMYWYRQDPGQGLRLIYYSQIVNDFQKGDIAEGYSVSREKKESFPLTVTSAQKNPTAFYLCASTRSPPSSSYNEQFFGPGTRLTVL.

The chain combines TRBV4-1 with TRBJ2-1, with D uncertain. This CDR3 is 15 amino acids long. Trimming took off 2 bases at V and 6 bases at J, with 14 bases between the two ends. CDR1 is MGHRA, CDR2 YSYEKL, per germline. The DNA of the CDR3 is TGCGCCAGCAGCCAATCTCCAAAGACGTTCAATGAGCAGTTCTTC. Its translation is CASSQSPKTFNEQFF.

The chain uses TRBV30 and TRBJ1-2, with TRBD1 matching over 7 bases. The V segment lost 3 bases and the J segment 6 bases; nucleotides outside the gene matches: 7. The CDR3 runs to 13 residues. CDR1 and CDR2 from the germline V gene are GTSNPN and SVGIG (reference sequence). CDR3 in DNA: TGTGCCTGGAGGGCGCCAGGGGGGCATGGCTACACCTTC. This translates into CAWRAPGGHGYTF.

V usage is TRBV19 and J usage is TRBJ2-1, with TRBD2 matching over 9 bases. In germline, CDR1 is LNHDA, CDR2 SQIVND (reference sequence). The junction had 9 bases not matched to a gene; V was cut back by 7 bases and J by 5 bases. CDR3 size: 15 residues. As DNA, the CDR3 is TGTGCCAGTAACGGATGGGCGGGAGGGGACAATGAGCAGTTCTTC. Residues: CASNGWAGGDNEQFF.